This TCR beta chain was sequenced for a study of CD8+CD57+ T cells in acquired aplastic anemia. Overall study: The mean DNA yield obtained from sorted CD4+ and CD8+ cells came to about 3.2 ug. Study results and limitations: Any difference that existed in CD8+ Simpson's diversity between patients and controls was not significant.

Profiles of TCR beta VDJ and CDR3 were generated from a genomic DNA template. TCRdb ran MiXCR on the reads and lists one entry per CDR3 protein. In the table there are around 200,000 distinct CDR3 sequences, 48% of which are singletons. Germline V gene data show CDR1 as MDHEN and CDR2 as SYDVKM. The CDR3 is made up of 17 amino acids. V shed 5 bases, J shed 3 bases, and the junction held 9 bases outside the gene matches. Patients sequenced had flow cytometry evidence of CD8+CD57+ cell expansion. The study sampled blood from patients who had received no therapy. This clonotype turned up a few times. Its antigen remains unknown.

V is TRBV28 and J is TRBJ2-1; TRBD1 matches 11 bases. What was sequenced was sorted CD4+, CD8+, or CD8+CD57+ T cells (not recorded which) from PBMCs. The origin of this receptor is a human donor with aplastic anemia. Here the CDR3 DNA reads TGTGCCAGCAGTGACCGGGACAGGGGGACTTTCTACAATGAGCAGTTCTTC. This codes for CASSDRDRGTFYNEQFF.